This T cell receptor (beta chain) was recorded in a study of T cells expressing NK-cell markers. Study in general: The sequencing cohort of eight donors included seven HCMV-seropositive individuals and one seronegative individual.

A remark on this clonotype: The target antigen is unknown.

5'RACE template switching with UMIs generated TCR beta cDNA. TCRdb reworked the 5' RACE reads into one entry per CDR3 protein, no DNA. The sample table sets out about 410,000 distinct CDR3 sequences. Whole-study findings and limits: Six of the donors carried dominant NKG2C+ clonotypes that took up about 1.0-8% of their CD8+ T cells. Clarity on HCMV specificity was lacking for the expanded NKG2C+ T cell clones.

CDR1 and CDR2 from the germline V gene are SGHDT and YYEEEE. CDR3 length: 16 residues. This chain uses TRBV5-6 with TRBJ2-1; TCRdb picks TRBD2, but there is no DNA to check that call. The TCR originated in a woman aged 45-59 years in good health. What was sequenced was blood T cells: a sorted CD56 or NKG2C T cell subset, CD4+ or CD8+ T cells, or bulk PBMC T cells (not recorded which). CDR3 sequence reads: CASSNQREIPHNEQFF.